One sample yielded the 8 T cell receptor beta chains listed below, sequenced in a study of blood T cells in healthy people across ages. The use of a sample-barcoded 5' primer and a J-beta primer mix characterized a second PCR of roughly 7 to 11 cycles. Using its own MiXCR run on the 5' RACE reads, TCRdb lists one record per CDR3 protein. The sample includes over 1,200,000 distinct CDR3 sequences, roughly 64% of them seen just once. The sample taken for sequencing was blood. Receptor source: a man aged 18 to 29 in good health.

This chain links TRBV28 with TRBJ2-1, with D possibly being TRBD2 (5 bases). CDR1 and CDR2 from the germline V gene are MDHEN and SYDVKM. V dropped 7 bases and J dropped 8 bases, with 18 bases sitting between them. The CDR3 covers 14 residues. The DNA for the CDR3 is TGTGCCAGCACTCTACGATCGGCGGGCGATGAGCAGTTCTTC. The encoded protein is CASTLRSAGDEQFF.

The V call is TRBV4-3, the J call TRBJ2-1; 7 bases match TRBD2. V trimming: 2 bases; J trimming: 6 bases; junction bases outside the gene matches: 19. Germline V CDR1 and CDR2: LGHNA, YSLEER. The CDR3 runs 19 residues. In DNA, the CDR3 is TGCGCCAGCAGCCAACGACGTGGCCTCGGGGCTAGCGGCCGCAATGAGCAGTTCTTC. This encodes CASSQRRGLGASGRNEQFF.

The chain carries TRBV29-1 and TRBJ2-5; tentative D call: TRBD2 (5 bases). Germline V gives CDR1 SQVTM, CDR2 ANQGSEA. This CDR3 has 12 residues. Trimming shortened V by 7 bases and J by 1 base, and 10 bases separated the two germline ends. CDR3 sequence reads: CSARDFQETQYF. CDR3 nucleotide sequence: TGCAGCGCCCGGGATTTCCAAGAGACCCAGTACTTC.

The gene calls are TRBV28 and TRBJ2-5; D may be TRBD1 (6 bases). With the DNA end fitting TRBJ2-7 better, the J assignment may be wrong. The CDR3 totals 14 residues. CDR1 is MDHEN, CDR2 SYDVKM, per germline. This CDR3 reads CASSLDRLYREQYF. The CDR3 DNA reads TGTGCCAGCAGTTTAGACAGGCTTTACCGCGAGCAGTACTTC.

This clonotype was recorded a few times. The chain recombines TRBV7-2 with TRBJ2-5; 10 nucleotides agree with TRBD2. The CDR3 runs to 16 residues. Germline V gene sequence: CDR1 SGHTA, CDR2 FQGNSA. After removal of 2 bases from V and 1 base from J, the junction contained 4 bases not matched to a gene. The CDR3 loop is CASSLSLAGAQETQYF. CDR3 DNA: TGTGCCAGCAGCTTATCGCTAGCGGGAGCCCAAGAGACCCAGTACTTC.

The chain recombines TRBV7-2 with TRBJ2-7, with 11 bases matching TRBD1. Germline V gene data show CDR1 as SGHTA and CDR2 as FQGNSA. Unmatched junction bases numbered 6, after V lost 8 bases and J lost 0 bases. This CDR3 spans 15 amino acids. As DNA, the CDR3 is TGTGCCAGCTCACCGGACAGGGGGCTCTCCTACGAGCAGTACTTC. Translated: CASSPDRGLSYEQYF.

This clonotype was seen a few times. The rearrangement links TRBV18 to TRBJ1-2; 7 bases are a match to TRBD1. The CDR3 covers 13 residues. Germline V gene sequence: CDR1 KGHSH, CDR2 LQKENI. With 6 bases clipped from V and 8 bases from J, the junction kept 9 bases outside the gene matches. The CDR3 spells CASSPDRDGGYTF. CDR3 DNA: TGTGCCAGCTCCCCTGACAGGGATGGCGGCTACACCTTC.

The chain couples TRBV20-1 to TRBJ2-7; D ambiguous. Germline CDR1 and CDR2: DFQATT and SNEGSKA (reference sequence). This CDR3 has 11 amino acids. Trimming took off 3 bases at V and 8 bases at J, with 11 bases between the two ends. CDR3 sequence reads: CSASNAPKQYF. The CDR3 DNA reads TGCAGTGCTAGTAACGCCCCCAAGCAGTACTTC.